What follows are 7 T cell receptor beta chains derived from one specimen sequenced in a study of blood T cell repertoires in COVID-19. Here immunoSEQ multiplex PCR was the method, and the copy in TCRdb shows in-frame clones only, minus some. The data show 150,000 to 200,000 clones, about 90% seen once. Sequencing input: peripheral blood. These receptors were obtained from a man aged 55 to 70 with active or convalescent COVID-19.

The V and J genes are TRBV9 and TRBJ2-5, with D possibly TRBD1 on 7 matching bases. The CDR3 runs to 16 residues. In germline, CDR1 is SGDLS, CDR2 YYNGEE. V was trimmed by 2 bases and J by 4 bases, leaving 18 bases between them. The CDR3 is CASSVRGVVPLETQYF. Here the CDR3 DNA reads TGTGCCAGCAGCGTCAGGGGGGTAGTCCCGTTAGAGACCCAGTACTTC. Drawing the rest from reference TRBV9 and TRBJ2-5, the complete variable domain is DSGVTQTPKHLITATGQRVTLRCSPRSGDLSVYWYQQSLDQGLQFLIQYYNGEERAKGNILERFSAQQFPDLHSELNLSSLELGDSALYFCASSVRGVVPLETQYFGPGTRLLVL.

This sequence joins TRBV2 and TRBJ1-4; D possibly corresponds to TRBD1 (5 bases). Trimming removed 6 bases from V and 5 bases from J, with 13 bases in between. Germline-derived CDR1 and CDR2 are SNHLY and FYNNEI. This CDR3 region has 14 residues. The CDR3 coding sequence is TGTGCCAGCAGGGCGGGACGGAGCAATGAAAAACTGTTTTTT. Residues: CASRAGRSNEKLFF.

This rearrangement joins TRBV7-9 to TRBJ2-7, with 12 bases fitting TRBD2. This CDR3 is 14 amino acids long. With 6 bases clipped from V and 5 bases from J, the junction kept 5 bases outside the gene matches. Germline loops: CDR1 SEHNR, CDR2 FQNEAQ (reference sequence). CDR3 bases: TGTGCCAGCAGACCTAGCGGGGGGGCTAACGAGCAGTACTTC. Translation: CASRPSGGANEQYF.

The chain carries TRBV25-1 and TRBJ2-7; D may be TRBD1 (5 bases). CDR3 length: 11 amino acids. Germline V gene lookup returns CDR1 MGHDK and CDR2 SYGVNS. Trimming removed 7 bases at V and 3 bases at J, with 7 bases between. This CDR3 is CASKGYYEQYF. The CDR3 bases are TGTGCCAGCAAGGGGTACTACGAGCAGTACTTC.

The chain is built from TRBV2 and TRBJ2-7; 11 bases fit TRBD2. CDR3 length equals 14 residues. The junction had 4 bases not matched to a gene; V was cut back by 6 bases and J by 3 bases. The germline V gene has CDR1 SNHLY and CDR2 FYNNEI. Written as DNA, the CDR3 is TGTGCCAGCAGGGGGACTAGCGGTTACTACGAGCAGTACTTC. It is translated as CASRGTSGYYEQYF.

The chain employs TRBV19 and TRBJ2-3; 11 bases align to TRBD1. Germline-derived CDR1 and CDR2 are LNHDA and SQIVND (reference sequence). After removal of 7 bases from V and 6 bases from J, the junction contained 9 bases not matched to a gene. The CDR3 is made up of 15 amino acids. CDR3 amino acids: CASTDSRTGGDTQYF. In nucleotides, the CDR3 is TGTGCCAGTACCGATAGTCGGACAGGGGGCGATACGCAGTATTTT.

Written as DNA, the CDR3 is TGTGCCAGCAGCGTTAGCGGGGGCCCCTATACGCAGTATTTT. Translation: CASSVSGGPYTQYF. The V call is TRBV9, the J call TRBJ2-3, with 9 bases fitting TRBD2. Trimming at V came to 2 bases and at J to 7 bases, leaving 5 bases not matched to a gene. This CDR3 has 14 amino acids. Germline V gene data show CDR1 as SGDLS and CDR2 as YYNGEE.